The subject of this entry is one T cell receptor beta chain. Trimming stripped 5 bases from V and 7 bases from J, with 20 bases between. Germline assignment: CDR1 SGHTA and CDR2 FQGNSA. The CDR3 consists of 16 residues. The entry originates in a study of blood T cell repertoires in COVID-19. Assay: immunoSEQ multiplex PCR; the TCRdb copy retains only in-frame clones and omits some. Seen here are under 200,000 clones, around nine tenths observed once, and the top ten hold 10%. The sequencing input was peripheral blood. V usage is TRBV7-2 and J usage is TRBJ2-2, with D perhaps matching TRBD1 (7 bases). The clonotype originates from a woman in her 70s with COVID-19, enrolled during active disease. The CDR3 nucleotides read TGTGCCAGCAGCATTTCAGGGGGGATTAGTGGCGGGGAGCTGTTTTTT. It encodes CASSISGGISGGELFF. Complete variable domain (other parts from reference TRBV7-2 and TRBJ2-2): GAGVSQSPSNKVTEKGKDVELRCDPISGHTALYWYRQSLGQGLEFLIYFQGNSAPDKSGLPSDRFSAERTGGSVSTLTIQRTQQEDSAVYLCASSISGGISGGELFFGEGSRLTVL.